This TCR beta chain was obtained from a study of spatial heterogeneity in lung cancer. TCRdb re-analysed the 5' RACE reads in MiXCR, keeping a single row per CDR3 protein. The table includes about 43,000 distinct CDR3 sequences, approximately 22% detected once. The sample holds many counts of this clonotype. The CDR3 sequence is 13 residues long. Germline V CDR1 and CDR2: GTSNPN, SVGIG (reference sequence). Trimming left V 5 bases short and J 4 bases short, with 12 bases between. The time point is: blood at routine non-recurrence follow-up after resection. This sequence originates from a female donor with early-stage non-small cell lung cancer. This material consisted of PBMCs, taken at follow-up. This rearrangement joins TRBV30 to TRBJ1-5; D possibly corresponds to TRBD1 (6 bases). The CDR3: CAWALRGNQPQHF. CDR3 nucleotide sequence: TGTGCCTGGGCCCTAAGGGGGAATCAGCCCCAGCATTTT.